This is a list of T cell receptor beta chains from one sample in a study of vaccination effects on CD4 cells after COVID-19. Their antigens remain unidentified. Assay: immunoSEQ multiplex PCR; the TCRdb copy retains only in-frame clones and omits some. The sample contains 57,000 or so clones, just under 80% of which appear only once. The source was CD4+ T cells from PBMCs cultured without peptide, collected after COVID-19 vaccination. The receptors originated from a human donor who received a COVID-19 vaccine. CDR3s include the opening cysteine and the closing phenylalanine or tryptophan. D genes are given only for firm matches. A row's size may be missing; if present it is once, few, many or a size class.

abundance: .; j_gene: TRBJ2-3; v_gene: TRBV7-9; d_gene: .; CDR3aa: CASSLAGETDTQYF; CDR3nt: TGTGCCAGCAGCTTAGCGGGGGAGACAGATACGCAGTATTTT
abundance: few; j_gene: TRBJ1-2; v_gene: TRBV5-4; d_gene: TRBD1; CDR3aa: CASSSGQGNYGYTF; CDR3nt: TGTGCCAGCAGCTCTGGACAGGGCAACTATGGCTACACCTTC
abundance: .; j_gene: TRBJ1-2; v_gene: TRBV18; d_gene: .; CDR3aa: CASSPRLAGANYGYTF; CDR3nt: TGTGCCAGCTCACCACGGTTGGCAGGAGCTAACTATGGCTACACCTTC
abundance: .; j_gene: TRBJ1-5; v_gene: TRBV28; d_gene: .; CDR3aa: CASRARGYTGFQPQHF; CDR3nt: TGTGCCAGCAGAGCCCGGGGGTATACAGGGTTTCAGCCCCAGCATTTT
abundance: .; j_gene: TRBJ1-1; v_gene: TRBV7-3; d_gene: TRBD1; CDR3aa: CASSLSGQGHTEAFF; CDR3nt: TGTGCCAGCAGCTTAAGTGGACAGGGCCACACTGAAGCTTTCTTT
abundance: .; j_gene: TRBJ1-2; v_gene: TRBV28; d_gene: TRBD1; CDR3aa: CASVTGGGYGYTF; CDR3nt: TGTGCCAGTGTAACAGGGGGAGGCTATGGCTACACCTTC
abundance: .; j_gene: TRBJ2-4; v_gene: TRBV5-1; d_gene: TRBD1; CDR3aa: CASSLAPGQLENIQYF; CDR3nt: TGCGCCAGCAGCTTGGCTCCGGGACAGCTAGAAAACATTCAGTACTTC
abundance: .; j_gene: TRBJ1-5; v_gene: TRBV15; d_gene: .; CDR3aa: CATSRGGRRSNQPQHF; CDR3nt: TGTGCCACCAGCAGAGGTGGACGTCGAAGCAATCAGCCCCAGCATTTT
abundance: .; j_gene: TRBJ2-3; v_gene: TRBV10-3; d_gene: .; CDR3aa: CAIGRTDGSTDTQYF; CDR3nt: TGTGCCATCGGGCGGACGGACGGTAGCACAGATACGCAGTATTTT
abundance: few; j_gene: TRBJ2-7; v_gene: TRBV6-5; d_gene: .; CDR3aa: CASSYTRTVTYEQYF; CDR3nt: TGTGCCAGCAGTTACACTCGGACAGTTACCTACGAGCAGTACTTC
abundance: .; j_gene: TRBJ1-1; v_gene: TRBV9; d_gene: .; CDR3aa: CASSVDPGGNTEAFF; CDR3nt: TGTGCCAGCAGCGTAGACCCGGGCGGAAACACTGAAGCTTTCTTT
abundance: few; j_gene: TRBJ2-5; v_gene: TRBV18; d_gene: .; CDR3aa: CASSPWTGNQETQYF; CDR3nt: TGTGCCAGCTCCCCTTGGACTGGGAACCAAGAGACCCAGTACTTC
abundance: .; j_gene: TRBJ2-7; v_gene: TRBV25-1; d_gene: TRBD2; CDR3aa: CASSRLAGVREQYF; CDR3nt: TGTGCCAGCAGTCGCCTAGCGGGAGTAAGGGAGCAGTACTTC
abundance: .; j_gene: TRBJ1-1; v_gene: TRBV27; d_gene: .; CDR3aa: CASNRQGPNTEAFF; CDR3nt: TGTGCCAGCAACCGGCAGGGCCCGAACACTGAAGCTTTCTTT
abundance: .; j_gene: TRBJ1-2; v_gene: TRBV18; d_gene: .; CDR3aa: CASSPRGYGYTF; CDR3nt: TGTGCCAGCTCACCACGGGGCTATGGCTACACCTTC
abundance: .; j_gene: TRBJ1-1; v_gene: TRBV6-2/TRBV6-3; d_gene: .; CDR3aa: CASSWSRLEAFF; CDR3nt: TGTGCCAGCAGTTGGTCCAGGTTGGAGGCTTTCTTT
abundance: few; j_gene: TRBJ2-1; v_gene: TRBV28; d_gene: TRBD2; CDR3aa: CASTPMVAGTYNEQFF; CDR3nt: TGTGCCAGCACTCCCATGGTAGCGGGGACCTACAATGAGCAGTTCTTC
abundance: .; j_gene: TRBJ1-6; v_gene: TRBV6-1; d_gene: .; CDR3aa: CASSEASGQLNSPLHF; CDR3nt: TGTGCCAGCAGTGAAGCCTCCGGGCAGCTTAATTCACCCCTCCACTTT
abundance: .; j_gene: TRBJ1-2; v_gene: TRBV5-1; d_gene: .; CDR3aa: CASSLDTNYGYTF; CDR3nt: TGCGCCAGCAGCTTGGATACCAACTATGGCTACACCTTC
abundance: .; j_gene: TRBJ1-2; v_gene: TRBV12-5; d_gene: .; CDR3aa: CASGFQRGGYTF; CDR3nt: TGTGCTAGTGGTTTCCAGAGGGGGGGCTACACCTTC
abundance: .; j_gene: TRBJ1-5; v_gene: TRBV6-2/TRBV6-3; d_gene: .; CDR3aa: CASSSGAPNQPQHF; CDR3nt: TGTGCCAGCAGTTCAGGGGCCCCCAATCAGCCCCAGCATTTT
abundance: .; j_gene: TRBJ1-1; v_gene: TRBV6-6; d_gene: .; CDR3aa: CASRAVNTEAFF; CDR3nt: TGTGCCAGCAGGGCAGTGAACACTGAAGCTTTCTTT
abundance: .; j_gene: TRBJ2-1; v_gene: TRBV7-8; d_gene: .; CDR3aa: CASSQSATSNEQFF; CDR3nt: TGTGCCAGCAGCCAATCTGCGACTAGCAATGAGCAGTTCTTC
abundance: .; j_gene: TRBJ2-3; v_gene: TRBV7-6; d_gene: .; CDR3aa: CASSPLGRHTQYF; CDR3nt: TGTGCCAGCAGCCCCCTGGGCCGGCATACGCAGTATTTT
abundance: .; j_gene: TRBJ2-1; v_gene: TRBV5-1; d_gene: TRBD2; CDR3aa: CASSPSGTSGRAHEQFF; CDR3nt: TGCGCCAGCAGCCCCTCGGGGACTAGCGGGAGGGCTCATGAGCAGTTCTTC
abundance: .; j_gene: TRBJ2-5; v_gene: TRBV2; d_gene: .; CDR3aa: CASSGGGPETQYF; CDR3nt: TGTGCCAGCAGTGGGGGTGGACCCGAGACCCAGTACTTC
abundance: few; j_gene: TRBJ1-1; v_gene: TRBV6-1; d_gene: .; CDR3aa: CASSEGGSAEAFF; CDR3nt: TGTGCCAGCAGTGAAGGCGGGTCTGCTGAAGCTTTCTTT
abundance: .; j_gene: TRBJ1-3; v_gene: TRBV12-3/TRBV12-4; d_gene: .; CDR3aa: CASSSRAGNTIYF; CDR3nt: TGTGCCAGCAGTTCGAGGGCTGGAAACACCATATATTTT
abundance: .; j_gene: TRBJ2-3; v_gene: TRBV7-3; d_gene: TRBD2; CDR3aa: CASSSGLASDTQYF; CDR3nt: TGTGCCAGCAGCTCGGGACTAGCCTCTGATACGCAGTATTTT
abundance: .; j_gene: TRBJ2-7; v_gene: TRBV7-2; d_gene: .; CDR3aa: CASSLVVGAYEQYF; CDR3nt: TGTGCCAGCAGCTTAGTGGTAGGGGCCTACGAGCAGTACTTC
abundance: .; j_gene: TRBJ2-5; v_gene: TRBV15; d_gene: .; CDR3aa: CATSRSSRPFQETQYF; CDR3nt: TGTGCCACCAGCAGGTCCAGTAGGCCCTTCCAAGAGACCCAGTACTTC
abundance: once; j_gene: TRBJ1-2; v_gene: TRBV7-2; d_gene: .; CDR3aa: CASNLPPGRSNYGYTF; CDR3nt: TGTGCCAGCAACTTACCCCCGGGGCGTTCTAACTATGGCTACACCTTC
abundance: .; j_gene: TRBJ2-3; v_gene: TRBV3-1/TRBV3-2; d_gene: .; CDR3aa: CASSQVLSTDTQYF; CDR3nt: TGTGCCAGCAGCCAAGTCCTCAGCACAGATACGCAGTATTTT
abundance: .; j_gene: TRBJ1-1; v_gene: TRBV7-2; d_gene: .; CDR3aa: CASSGGRLNTEAFF; CDR3nt: TGTGCCAGCAGCGGAGGACGTTTGAACACTGAAGCTTTCTTT
abundance: once; j_gene: TRBJ2-6; v_gene: TRBV6-1; d_gene: .; CDR3aa: CASSEAGGGANVLTF; CDR3nt: TGTGCCAGCAGTGAAGCGGGAGGCGGGGCCAACGTCCTGACTTTC
abundance: .; j_gene: TRBJ1-2; v_gene: TRBV18; d_gene: .; CDR3aa: CASSPEGPYGYTF; CDR3nt: TGTGCCAGCTCACCCGAGGGGCCCTATGGCTACACCTTC
abundance: .; j_gene: TRBJ1-3; v_gene: TRBV25-1; d_gene: .; CDR3aa: CASSGLEGTGNTIYF; CDR3nt: TGTGCCAGCAGTGGGCTCGAAGGAACTGGAAACACCATATATTTT
abundance: .; j_gene: TRBJ2-6; v_gene: TRBV6-2/TRBV6-3; d_gene: .; CDR3aa: CASSASGVFSGANVLTF; CDR3nt: TGTGCCAGCAGCGCATCAGGGGTTTTCTCTGGGGCCAACGTCCTGACTTTC